The clone carrying this T cell receptor (beta chain) showed up many times. Its matching antigen is unknown. The CDR3 is 12 residues long. Germline-derived CDR1 and CDR2 are MDHEN and SYDVKM. V gave up 5 bases and J gave up 5 bases, with 9 bases separating them. This record comes from a study of T cell repertoires in cytomegalovirus infection. Whole-study context: In public TCR beta signatures, there were indications of both CMV infection and matching HLA type.

Each CDR3 protein is one row after TCRdb ran MiXCR on the reads. This sample yields some 180,000 distinct CDR3 sequences, of which less than 9.5% are seen a single time; approximately 4.3% belongs to the top ten. Study-wide results and limits: Identification of carriers of CMV plus the relevant HLA was achieved through cumulative public TCR beta family frequency. The ex vivo response was dominated by HLA-C-restricted CMV-specific TCR beta clonotypes.

The TCR comes from a human donor in good health (CMV status not recorded). Some clones in this sample may be carry-over from other donors' samples. The chain links TRBV28 to TRBJ1-1, with D hard to call. Sequences were obtained from PBMCs. CDR3 in amino acids: CASSDLVTEAFF. DNA of the CDR3: TGTGCCAGCAGTGACTTGGTGACTGAAGCTTTCTTT.